A selection of T cell receptor beta chains follows, all from one sample in a study of T cells in Graves' hyperthyroidism and ophthalmopathy. MiXCR was run by TCRdb on the multiplex PCR reads, yielding one entry per CDR3 protein. There are about 640,000 distinct CDR3 sequences in the sample; 40% to 55% occur only once, and less than 9% lies in the top ten. Sequenced sample: peripheral blood or thyroid tissue (not recorded which). All receptors derive from an adult man with Graves' disease, either hyperthyroidism or ophthalmopathy (not recorded which). Each CDR3 is given with its conserved first and last residue. D genes are given only for firm matches. Size is omitted from some rows. Given values are once, few, many or a class for expanded clones.

d_gene: NA; v_gene: TRBV6-5; abundance: few; j_gene: TRBJ1-1; CDR3aa: CASSYYPISEAFF; CDR3nt: TGTGCCAGCAGTTACTACCCCATCTCCGAAGCTTTCTTT
d_gene: NA; v_gene: TRBV29-1; abundance: many; j_gene: TRBJ2-5; CDR3aa: CSVDRWEETQYF; CDR3nt: TGCAGCGTTGACAGGTGGGAAGAGACCCAGTACTTC
d_gene: NA; v_gene: TRBV19; abundance: many; j_gene: TRBJ2-7; CDR3aa: CASKRDIDGEQYF; CDR3nt: TGTGCCAGTAAGCGGGACATAGATGGCGAGCAGTACTTC
d_gene: NA; v_gene: TRBV7-4; abundance: NA; j_gene: TRBJ2-7; CDR3aa: CASSLAGAAEQYF; CDR3nt: TGTGCCAGCAGCTTAGCGGGAGCGGCCGAGCAGTACTTC
d_gene: NA; v_gene: TRBV20-1; abundance: many; j_gene: TRBJ1-1; CDR3aa: CSAAARLNTEAFF; CDR3nt: TGCAGTGCTGCAGCCAGACTGAACACTGAAGCTTTCTTT
d_gene: TRBD1; v_gene: TRBV29-1; abundance: NA; j_gene: TRBJ1-2; CDR3aa: CSVARDSRNYGYTF; CDR3nt: TGCAGCGTTGCTAGGGACAGCCGTAACTATGGCTACACCTTC
d_gene: NA; v_gene: TRBV24-1; abundance: NA; j_gene: TRBJ2-5; CDR3aa: CATRVGETQYF; CDR3nt: TGTGCCACCAGGGTAGGAGAGACCCAGTACTTC
d_gene: NA; v_gene: TRBV20-1; abundance: many; j_gene: TRBJ1-5; CDR3aa: CSASFDRNQPQHF; CDR3nt: TGCAGTGCTAGCTTCGACAGGAATCAGCCCCAGCATTTT
d_gene: NA; v_gene: TRBV19; abundance: few; j_gene: TRBJ1-1; CDR3aa: CASSIPVTTSPYAFF; CDR3nt: TGTGCCAGTAGTATCCCCGTGACTACATCGCCGTATGCTTTCTTT
d_gene: TRBD1; v_gene: TRBV12-3/TRBV12-4; abundance: NA; j_gene: TRBJ2-7; CDR3aa: CASRTGTGAGGSYEQYF; CDR3nt: TGTGCCAGCAGAACCGGGACAGGGGCGGGAGGCTCCTACGAGCAGTACTTC
d_gene: TRBD2; v_gene: TRBV2; abundance: few; j_gene: TRBJ2-5; CDR3aa: CASSPSGRAGETQYF; CDR3nt: TGTGCCAGCAGTCCAAGCGGGAGGGCCGGTGAGACCCAGTACTTC
d_gene: TRBD1; v_gene: TRBV12-3/TRBV12-4; abundance: NA; j_gene: TRBJ1-1; CDR3aa: CASRPGQGAKAFF; CDR3nt: TGTGCCAGCAGACCAGGACAGGGGGCTAAAGCTTTCTTT
d_gene: TRBD1; v_gene: TRBV7-9; abundance: few; j_gene: TRBJ1-4; CDR3aa: CASSRTGEGYTNEKLFF; CDR3nt: TGTGCCAGCAGCCGTACAGGGGAGGGGTACACTAATGAAAAACTGTTTTTT
d_gene: NA; v_gene: TRBV29-1; abundance: NA; j_gene: TRBJ1-3; CDR3aa: CSVVTGRKLATIYF; CDR3nt: TGCAGCGTGGTCACGGGACGGAAGCTTGCCACCATATATTTT
d_gene: NA; v_gene: TRBV10-3; abundance: NA; j_gene: TRBJ1-3; CDR3aa: CAIRVVLNTIYF; CDR3nt: TGTGCCATCAGAGTCGTCCTGAACACCATATATTTT
d_gene: NA; v_gene: TRBV2; abundance: NA; j_gene: TRBJ2-7; CDR3aa: CAGRGTIYEQYF; CDR3nt: TGTGCCGGCAGGGGGACTATCTACGAGCAGTACTTC
d_gene: NA; v_gene: TRBV7-3; abundance: few; j_gene: TRBJ1-1; CDR3aa: CASSSGRVSEAFF; CDR3nt: TGTGCCAGCAGCTCCGGCAGGGTATCTGAAGCTTTCTTT
d_gene: TRBD1; v_gene: TRBV6-1; abundance: NA; j_gene: TRBJ1-6; CDR3aa: CASSALTGVNSPLHF; CDR3nt: TGTGCCAGCAGTGCTCTCACAGGGGTTAATTCACCCCTCCACTTT
d_gene: TRBD1; v_gene: TRBV7-9; abundance: NA; j_gene: TRBJ2-5; CDR3aa: CVSSSASGTGGPEYF; CDR3nt: TGTGTCAGCAGCTCGGCCTCCGGGACAGGGGGGCCGGAGTACTTC
d_gene: TRBD1; v_gene: TRBV24-1; abundance: once; j_gene: TRBJ2-5; CDR3aa: CATSARPTGMETQYF; CDR3nt: TGTGCCACCAGTGCTAGACCGACAGGGATGGAGACCCAGTACTTC
d_gene: NA; v_gene: TRBV6-6; abundance: few; j_gene: TRBJ2-7; CDR3aa: CAILAPVYEQYF; CDR3nt: TGTGCCATCCTTGCCCCCGTATACGAGCAGTACTTC
d_gene: TRBD1; v_gene: TRBV7-9; abundance: NA; j_gene: TRBJ1-1; CDR3aa: CASSFLQGAPEAFF; CDR3nt: TGTGCCAGCAGCTTTTTACAGGGGGCCCCTGAAGCTTTCTTT
d_gene: NA; v_gene: TRBV24-1; abundance: NA; j_gene: TRBJ1-4; CDR3aa: CATTDSGKLFF; CDR3nt: TGTGCCACCACCGACAGTGGAAAACTGTTTTTT
d_gene: NA; v_gene: TRBV20-1; abundance: few; j_gene: TRBJ1-2; CDR3aa: CSARGNPIYGYTF; CDR3nt: TGCAGTGCTAGGGGAAACCCCATCTATGGCTACACCTTC
d_gene: TRBD1; v_gene: TRBV10-3; abundance: NA; j_gene: TRBJ1-5; CDR3aa: CATRQGASQPQHF; CDR3nt: TGTGCCACCCGACAGGGTGCCTCTCAGCCCCAGCATTTT
d_gene: TRBD1; v_gene: TRBV7-9; abundance: many; j_gene: TRBJ1-2; CDR3aa: CASSSSRDRGGYTF; CDR3nt: TGTGCCAGCAGCTCCTCCCGGGACAGGGGCGGCTACACCTTC
d_gene: NA; v_gene: TRBV28; abundance: few; j_gene: TRBJ1-4; CDR3aa: CASSYREKLFF; CDR3nt: TGTGCCAGCAGCTACCGAGAAAAACTGTTTTTT
d_gene: NA; v_gene: TRBV9; abundance: NA; j_gene: TRBJ1-4; CDR3aa: CASSPGPGGGEKLFF; CDR3nt: TGTGCCAGCAGCCCCGGACCCGGAGGTGGTGAAAAACTGTTTTTT
d_gene: NA; v_gene: TRBV25-1; abundance: NA; j_gene: TRBJ1-6; CDR3aa: CASSENRGVGSPLHF; CDR3nt: TGTGCCAGCAGTGAAAATCGAGGGGTCGGTTCACCCCTCCACTTT
d_gene: NA; v_gene: TRBV13; abundance: many; j_gene: TRBJ1-2; CDR3aa: CASSLGGGRAHGYTF; CDR3nt: TGTGCCAGCAGCTTAGGCGGTGGCAGGGCCCATGGCTACACCTTC
d_gene: NA; v_gene: TRBV2; abundance: many; j_gene: TRBJ1-2; CDR3aa: CASTPVVSYGYTF; CDR3nt: TGTGCCAGCACCCCGGTAGTAAGCTATGGCTACACCTTC
d_gene: NA; v_gene: TRBV2; abundance: many; j_gene: TRBJ1-6; CDR3aa: CASSLTGLGSPLHF; CDR3nt: TGTGCCAGCAGCCTTACAGGGCTAGGCTCACCCCTCCACTTT
d_gene: TRBD2; v_gene: TRBV7-9; abundance: few; j_gene: TRBJ2-5; CDR3aa: CATSSRLAGGIQETQYF; CDR3nt: TGTGCCACGTCCTCCCGACTAGCGGGGGGTATCCAAGAGACCCAGTACTTC
d_gene: TRBD1; v_gene: TRBV6-1; abundance: NA; j_gene: TRBJ1-1; CDR3aa: CARLRQGELLNTEAFF; CDR3nt: TGTGCCAGACTAAGACAGGGCGAACTGCTAAACACTGAAGCTTTCTTT
d_gene: NA; v_gene: TRBV20-1; abundance: once; j_gene: TRBJ1-1; CDR3aa: CSASGQGIANTEAFF; CDR3nt: TGCAGTGCATCGGGGCAGGGAATCGCGAACACTGAAGCTTTCTTT
d_gene: TRBD1; v_gene: TRBV29-1; abundance: NA; j_gene: TRBJ1-4; CDR3aa: CSADLQGDNVELFF; CDR3nt: TGCAGCGCCGACCTACAGGGGGACAATGTGGAACTGTTTTTT
d_gene: TRBD2; v_gene: TRBV7-8; abundance: NA; j_gene: TRBJ2-5; CDR3aa: CASSFEGGVWETQYF; CDR3nt: TGTGCCAGCAGCTTTGAGGGAGGGGTCTGGGAGACCCAGTACTTC
d_gene: NA; v_gene: TRBV12-3/TRBV12-4; abundance: few; j_gene: TRBJ1-1; CDR3aa: CASSFGERAAFF; CDR3nt: TGTGCCAGCAGTTTTGGGGAAAGGGCGGCTTTCTTT
d_gene: NA; v_gene: TRBV15; abundance: NA; j_gene: TRBJ2-7; CDR3aa: CATSSLGRLGEQYF; CDR3nt: TGTGCCACCAGCAGCTTGGGACGGCTAGGGGAGCAGTACTTC
d_gene: NA; v_gene: TRBV7-9; abundance: many; j_gene: TRBJ1-1; CDR3aa: CASGDTEAFF; CDR3nt: TGTGCCAGCGGGGACACTGAAGCTTTCTTT
d_gene: TRBD2; v_gene: TRBV6-6; abundance: few; j_gene: TRBJ2-7; CDR3aa: CASSYSGTTTYEQYF; CDR3nt: TGTGCCAGCAGTTACTCGGGGACTACGACCTACGAGCAGTACTTC
d_gene: NA; v_gene: TRBV20-1; abundance: NA; j_gene: TRBJ2-5; CDR3aa: CSARDLSRKTQYF; CDR3nt: TGCAGTGCTAGAGATTTAAGTAGGAAGACCCAGTACTTC
d_gene: NA; v_gene: TRBV2; abundance: NA; j_gene: TRBJ1-6; CDR3aa: CASSPWGGGVNSPLHF; CDR3nt: TGTGCCAGCAGTCCCTGGGGAGGGGGAGTTAATTCACCCCTCCACTTT
d_gene: NA; v_gene: TRBV6-5; abundance: NA; j_gene: TRBJ1-1; CDR3aa: CASSYSLGIEAFF; CDR3nt: TGTGCCAGCAGTTACTCTCTGGGTATTGAAGCTTTCTTT
d_gene: TRBD1; v_gene: TRBV20-1; abundance: NA; j_gene: TRBJ2-2; CDR3aa: CSARDSTGTGANTGELFF; CDR3nt: TGCAGTGCTAGAGACTCAACCGGGACAGGAGCGAACACCGGGGAGCTGTTTTTT
d_gene: NA; v_gene: TRBV2; abundance: many; j_gene: TRBJ1-1; CDR3aa: CASRNSWWRTEAFF; CDR3nt: TGTGCCAGCAGAAACTCTTGGTGGCGGACTGAAGCTTTCTTT
d_gene: NA; v_gene: TRBV20-1; abundance: NA; j_gene: TRBJ2-5; CDR3aa: CSAREAGGKQTQYF; CDR3nt: TGCAGTGCTAGAGAAGCTGGGGGGAAGCAGACCCAGTACTTC
d_gene: NA; v_gene: TRBV25-1; abundance: NA; j_gene: TRBJ1-6; CDR3aa: CASSARPHGTNSPLHF; CDR3nt: TGTGCCAGCAGTGCTAGACCACACGGAACTAATTCACCCCTCCACTTT
d_gene: NA; v_gene: TRBV7-2; abundance: NA; j_gene: TRBJ1-5; CDR3aa: CAWSAGHLNQPQHF; CDR3nt: TGTGCCTGGAGTGCCGGACATCTCAATCAGCCCCAGCATTTT
d_gene: NA; v_gene: TRBV10-3; abundance: many; j_gene: TRBJ1-1; CDR3aa: CAISESGSSTEAFF; CDR3nt: TGTGCCATCAGTGAGTCGGGAAGTAGCACTGAAGCTTTCTTT
d_gene: TRBD1; v_gene: TRBV7-6; abundance: few; j_gene: TRBJ1-2; CDR3aa: CASSSTGAKVYGYTF; CDR3nt: TGTGCCAGCAGCTCGACAGGGGCAAAGGTCTATGGCTACACCTTC
d_gene: NA; v_gene: TRBV20-1; abundance: NA; j_gene: TRBJ2-5; CDR3aa: CSARSSAATPQETQYF; CDR3nt: TGCAGTGCTAGATCTTCGGCAGCAACCCCCCAAGAGACCCAGTACTTC
d_gene: NA; v_gene: TRBV7-6; abundance: NA; j_gene: TRBJ1-6; CDR3aa: CASTGQGVNSPLHF; CDR3nt: TGTGCCAGCACCGGGCAGGGCGTTAATTCACCCCTCCACTTT